This T cell receptor beta chain was found in a study of T cells expressing NK-cell markers. Turning to the study itself: Sorted CD3+CD56-NKG2C+, CD3+CD56+NKG2C+ and CD3+CD56+NKG2C- T cells supplied the TCR beta repertoires. Seven sequenced donors out of eight were HCMV-seropositive, one seronegative.

Making the TCR beta cDNA relied on 5'RACE template switching with UMIs. TCRdb reprocessed the 5' RACE reads; each CDR3 protein has one entry and no DNA is given. This sample's clone table lists about 190,000 distinct CDR3 sequences. This CDR3 is built from 17 residues. Germline CDR1 reads SGDLS; CDR2 reads YYNGEE. Sequenced input: blood T cells: a sorted CD56 or NKG2C T cell subset, CD4+ or CD8+ T cells, or bulk PBMC T cells (not recorded which). The genes are TRBV9 and TRBJ1-1; TCRdb names TRBD1, which stays unverified in the absence of DNA. The sequence was collected from a man aged 18 to 69 in good health. The CDR3 sequence is CASSVDPTGGGNTEAFF.